This T cell receptor (beta chain) appears in the sequencing data of a study of human T cells and chemical hapten exposure. Overall study results and limits: PT1 expanded TCR numbers tracked positively with patch test score. Expanded TCRs clustered into significantly more large CDR3 similarity groups than controls, the analysis revealed.

Trimming left V 1 base short and J 5 bases short, with 8 bases between. Germline V gene sequence: CDR1 SEHNR, CDR2 FQNEAQ (reference sequence). This CDR3 is built from 14 residues. As concerns this clonotype: Its antigen is not identified.

The time point is: patch test 2, 6 weeks after DPC sensitization. Treatment given: therapeutic diphenylcyclopropenone sensitization with weekly scalp DPC. As the library was built, unique molecular identifiers were attached to individual cDNA molecules. From the RACE reads, TCRdb called clonotypes with MiXCR, one entry per CDR3 protein. The sample contains hundreds of thousands of distinct CDR3 sequences, more than 5% of which appear only once. Sample: whole blood, taken in connection with sensitization to the hapten diphenylcyclopropenone (DPC). This chain links TRBV7-9 with TRBJ1-4; D is undetermined. This clonotype originated in a woman younger than 30 with alopecia areata. Some clones in this sample may be carry-over from other donors' samples. The CDR3 here is CASSLVAPNEKLFF. The DNA of the CDR3 is TGTGCCAGCAGCTTAGTCGCCCCAAATGAAAAACTGTTTTTT.